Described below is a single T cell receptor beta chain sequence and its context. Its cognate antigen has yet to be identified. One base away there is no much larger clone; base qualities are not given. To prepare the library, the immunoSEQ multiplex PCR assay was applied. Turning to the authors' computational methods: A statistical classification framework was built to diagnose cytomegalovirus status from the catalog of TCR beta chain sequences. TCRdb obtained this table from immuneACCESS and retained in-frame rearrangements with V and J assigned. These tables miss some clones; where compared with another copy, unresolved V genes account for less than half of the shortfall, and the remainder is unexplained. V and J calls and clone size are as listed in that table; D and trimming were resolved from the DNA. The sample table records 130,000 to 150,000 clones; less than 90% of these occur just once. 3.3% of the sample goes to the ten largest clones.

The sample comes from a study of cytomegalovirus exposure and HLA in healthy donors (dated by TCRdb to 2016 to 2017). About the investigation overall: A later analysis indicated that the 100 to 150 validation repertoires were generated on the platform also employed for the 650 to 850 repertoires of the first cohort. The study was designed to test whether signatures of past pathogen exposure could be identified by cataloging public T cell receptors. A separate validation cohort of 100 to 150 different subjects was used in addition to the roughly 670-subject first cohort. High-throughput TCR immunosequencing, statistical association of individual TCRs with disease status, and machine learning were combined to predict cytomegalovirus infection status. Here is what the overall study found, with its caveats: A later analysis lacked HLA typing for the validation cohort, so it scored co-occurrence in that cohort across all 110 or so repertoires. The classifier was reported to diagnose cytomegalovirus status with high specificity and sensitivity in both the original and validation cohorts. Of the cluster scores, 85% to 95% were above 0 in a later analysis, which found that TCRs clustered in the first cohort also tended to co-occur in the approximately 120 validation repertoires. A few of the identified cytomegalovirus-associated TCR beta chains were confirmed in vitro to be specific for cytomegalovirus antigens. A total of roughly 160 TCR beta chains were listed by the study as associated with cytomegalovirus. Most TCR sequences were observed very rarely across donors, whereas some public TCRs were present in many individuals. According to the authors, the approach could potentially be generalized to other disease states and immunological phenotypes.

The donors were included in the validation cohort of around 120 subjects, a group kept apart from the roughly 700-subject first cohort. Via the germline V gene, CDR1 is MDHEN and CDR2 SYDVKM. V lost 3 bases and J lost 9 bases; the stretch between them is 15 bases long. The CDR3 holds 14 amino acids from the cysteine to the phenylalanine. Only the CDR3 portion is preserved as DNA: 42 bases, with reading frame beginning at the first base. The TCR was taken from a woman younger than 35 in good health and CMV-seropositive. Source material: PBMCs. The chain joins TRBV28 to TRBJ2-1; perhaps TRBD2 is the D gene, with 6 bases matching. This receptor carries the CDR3 CASSFLGGAVEQFF. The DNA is TGTGCCAGCAGTTTTCTCGGGGGTGCAGTTGAGCAGTTCTTC.